What follows is one TCR beta chain and its context. As yet, its antigen is unknown. The sample comes from a study of T cell repertoires in aging, cancer and after chemotherapy. Study context: Roughly 8.8 million TCR reads made up the full dataset. General study findings and limits: These repertoire data do not allow conclusions about immunological memory after chemotherapy. In healthy donors, age-related TCR diversity loss mainly reflected lost richness. In each cancer cohort, median generation probability increased across chemotherapy, suggesting thymic output rebounded.

After removal of 1 base from V and 3 bases from J, the junction contained 8 bases not matched to a gene. This CDR3 region has 18 residues. Germline lookup yields CDR1 MNHEY and CDR2 SMNVEV (reference sequence). TCR beta rearrangements were amplified from peripheral blood genomic DNA. Multiplex touch-down PCR with TRB-A/B primers amplified rearranged V-D-J TRB sequences. MiXCR, applied by TCRdb to the multiplex PCR reads, yields one record per CDR3 protein. The sample lists about 2,000 distinct CDR3 sequences; more than 25% were seen once. The clonotype comes from a human donor in good health. The V call is TRBV27, the J call TRBJ2-2; TRBD1 matches at 10 bases. Sequences were obtained from blood. CDR3 sequence reads: CASSLYRTGGIDTGELFF. The CDR3 bases are TGTGCCAGCAGTTTATATAGGACAGGGGGGATTGACACCGGGGAGCTGTTTTTT.